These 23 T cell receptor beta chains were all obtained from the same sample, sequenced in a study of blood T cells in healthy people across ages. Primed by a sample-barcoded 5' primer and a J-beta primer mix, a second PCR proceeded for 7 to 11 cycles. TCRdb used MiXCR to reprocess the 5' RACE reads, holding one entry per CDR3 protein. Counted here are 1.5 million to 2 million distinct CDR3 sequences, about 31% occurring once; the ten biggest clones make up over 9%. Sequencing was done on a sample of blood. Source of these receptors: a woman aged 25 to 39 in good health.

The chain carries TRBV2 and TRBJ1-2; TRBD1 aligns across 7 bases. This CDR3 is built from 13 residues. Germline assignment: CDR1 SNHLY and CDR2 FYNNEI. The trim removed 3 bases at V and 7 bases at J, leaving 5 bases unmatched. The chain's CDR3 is CASSEEGAPGYTF. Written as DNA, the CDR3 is TGTGCCAGCAGTGAGGAGGGGGCGCCTGGCTACACCTTC.

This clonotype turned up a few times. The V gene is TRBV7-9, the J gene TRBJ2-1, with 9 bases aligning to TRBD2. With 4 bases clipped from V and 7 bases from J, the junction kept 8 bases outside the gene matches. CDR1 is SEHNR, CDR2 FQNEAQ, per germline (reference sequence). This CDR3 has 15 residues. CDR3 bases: TGTGCCAGCAGCTCGGAGCGGGGGGCCGGGAATGAGCAGTTCTTC. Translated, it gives CASSSERGAGNEQFF.

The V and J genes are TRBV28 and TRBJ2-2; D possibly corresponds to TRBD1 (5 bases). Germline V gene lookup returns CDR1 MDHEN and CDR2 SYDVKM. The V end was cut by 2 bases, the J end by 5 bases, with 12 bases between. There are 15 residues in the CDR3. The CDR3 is CASSLALGDTGELFF. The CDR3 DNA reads TGTGCCAGCAGTTTAGCCTTAGGGGATACCGGGGAGCTGTTTTTT. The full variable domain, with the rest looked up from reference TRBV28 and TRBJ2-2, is DVKVTQSSRYLVKRTGEKVFLECVQDMDHENMFWYRQDPGLGLRLIYFSYDVKMKEKGDIPEGYSVSREKKERFSLILESASTNQTSMYLCASSLALGDTGELFFGEGSRLTVL.

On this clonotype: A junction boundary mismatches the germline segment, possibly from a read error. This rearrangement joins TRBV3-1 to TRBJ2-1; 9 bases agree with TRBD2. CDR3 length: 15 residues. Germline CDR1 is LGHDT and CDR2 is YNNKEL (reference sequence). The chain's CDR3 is CACSRSGRLDNEQFF. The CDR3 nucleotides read TGTGCCTGCAGCCGGAGCGGGAGGCTGGACAATGAGCAGTTCTTC.

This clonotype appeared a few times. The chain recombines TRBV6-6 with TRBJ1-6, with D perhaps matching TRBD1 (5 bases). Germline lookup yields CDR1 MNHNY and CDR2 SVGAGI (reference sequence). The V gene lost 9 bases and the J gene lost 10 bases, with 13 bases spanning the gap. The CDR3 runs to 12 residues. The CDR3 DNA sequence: TGTGCCAGTTCCAGGGAAGGCTCACCCCTCCACTTT. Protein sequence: CASSREGSPLHF.

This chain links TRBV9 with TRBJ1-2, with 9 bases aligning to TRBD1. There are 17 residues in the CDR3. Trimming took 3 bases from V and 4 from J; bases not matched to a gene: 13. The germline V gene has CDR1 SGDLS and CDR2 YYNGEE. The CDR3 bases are TGTGCCAGCAGCGAATCACCGGGACAGGGCCTTGTCTATGGCTACACCTTC. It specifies CASSESPGQGLVYGYTF.

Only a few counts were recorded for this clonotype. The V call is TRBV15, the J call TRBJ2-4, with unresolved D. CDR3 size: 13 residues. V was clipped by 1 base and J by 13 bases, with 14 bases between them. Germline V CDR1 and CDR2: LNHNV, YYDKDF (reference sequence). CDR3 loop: CATSRGNKPEQYF. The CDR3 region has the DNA TGTGCCACCAGCAGAGGGAATAAGCCGGAGCAGTACTTC.

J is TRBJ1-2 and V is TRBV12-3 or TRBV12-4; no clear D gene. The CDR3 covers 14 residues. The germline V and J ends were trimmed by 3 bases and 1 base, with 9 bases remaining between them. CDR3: CASSFVLDNYGYTF. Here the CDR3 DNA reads TGTGCCAGCAGTTTCGTTCTGGATAACTATGGCTACACCTTC.

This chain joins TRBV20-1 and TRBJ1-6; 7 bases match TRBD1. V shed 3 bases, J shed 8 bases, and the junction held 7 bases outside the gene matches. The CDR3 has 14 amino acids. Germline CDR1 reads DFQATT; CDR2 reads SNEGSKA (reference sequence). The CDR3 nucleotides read TGCAGTGCTAGCCCAGGGGGTAGGGATTCACCCCTCCACTTT. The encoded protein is CSASPGGRDSPLHF.

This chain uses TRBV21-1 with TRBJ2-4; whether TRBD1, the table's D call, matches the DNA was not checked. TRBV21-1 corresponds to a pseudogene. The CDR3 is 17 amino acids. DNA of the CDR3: TGTGCCAGCAGCAAAGCGGGGGGGATGGGGGGTAAAAACATTCAGTACTTC. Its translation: CASSKAGGMGGKNIQYF.

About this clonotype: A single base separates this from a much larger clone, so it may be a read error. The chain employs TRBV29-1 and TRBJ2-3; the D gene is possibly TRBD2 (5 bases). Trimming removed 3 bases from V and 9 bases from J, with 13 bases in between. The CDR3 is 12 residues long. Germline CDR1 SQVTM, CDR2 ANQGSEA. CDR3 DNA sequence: TGCAGCGTTGACCTTGGGGTAGCGACGCAGTATTTT. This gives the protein CSVDLGVATQYF.

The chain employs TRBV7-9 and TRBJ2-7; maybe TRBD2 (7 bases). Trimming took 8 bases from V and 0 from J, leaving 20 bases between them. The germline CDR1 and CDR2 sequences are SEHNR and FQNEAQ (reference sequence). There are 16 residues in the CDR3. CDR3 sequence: CASSVFRGAFSYEQYF. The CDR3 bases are TGTGCCAGCTCGGTGTTCCGGGGGGCGTTCTCCTACGAGCAGTACTTC.

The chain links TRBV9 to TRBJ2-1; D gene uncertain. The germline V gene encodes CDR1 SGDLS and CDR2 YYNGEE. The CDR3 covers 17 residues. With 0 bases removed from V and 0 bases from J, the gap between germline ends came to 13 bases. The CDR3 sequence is CASSVGNGLSSYNEQFF. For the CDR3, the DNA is TGTGCCAGCAGCGTAGGAAACGGCTTGAGCTCCTACAATGAGCAGTTCTTC.

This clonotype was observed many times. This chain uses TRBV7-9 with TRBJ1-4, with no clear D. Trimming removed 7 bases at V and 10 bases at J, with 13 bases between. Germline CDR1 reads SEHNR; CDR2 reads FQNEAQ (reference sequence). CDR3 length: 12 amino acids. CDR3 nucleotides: TGTGCCAGCACCCGTTCCTCGGGAAAACTGTTTTTT. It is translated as CASTRSSGKLFF.

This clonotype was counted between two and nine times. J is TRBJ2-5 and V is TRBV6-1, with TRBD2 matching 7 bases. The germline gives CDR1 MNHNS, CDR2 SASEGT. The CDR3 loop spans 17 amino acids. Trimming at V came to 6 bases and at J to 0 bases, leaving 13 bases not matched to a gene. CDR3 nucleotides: TGTGCCAGCAGCCTATTGCCCCTAGCGGTATACCAAGAGACCCAGTACTTC. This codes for CASSLLPLAVYQETQYF.

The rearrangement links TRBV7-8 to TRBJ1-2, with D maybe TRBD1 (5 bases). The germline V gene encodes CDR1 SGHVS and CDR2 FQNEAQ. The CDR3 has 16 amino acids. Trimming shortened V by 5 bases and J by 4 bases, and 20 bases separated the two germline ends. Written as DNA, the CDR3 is TGTGCCAGCAGCCCATGGGGGGGAAGAGGGAGCTATGGCTACACCTTC. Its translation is CASSPWGGRGSYGYTF.

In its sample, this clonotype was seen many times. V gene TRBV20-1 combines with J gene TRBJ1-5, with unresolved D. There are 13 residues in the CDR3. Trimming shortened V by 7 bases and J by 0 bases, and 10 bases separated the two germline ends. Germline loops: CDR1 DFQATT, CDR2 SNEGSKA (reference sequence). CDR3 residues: CSVRGYSNQPQHF. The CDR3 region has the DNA TGCAGTGTTCGGGGTTATAGCAATCAGCCCCAGCATTTT.

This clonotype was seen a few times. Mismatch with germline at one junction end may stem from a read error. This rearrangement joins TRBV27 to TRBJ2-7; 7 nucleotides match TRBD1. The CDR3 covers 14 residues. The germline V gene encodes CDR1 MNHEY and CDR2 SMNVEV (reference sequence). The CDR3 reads CAGSSDRPSYEQYF. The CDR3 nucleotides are TGTGCCGGCAGTTCGGACAGGCCCTCCTACGAGCAGTACTTC.

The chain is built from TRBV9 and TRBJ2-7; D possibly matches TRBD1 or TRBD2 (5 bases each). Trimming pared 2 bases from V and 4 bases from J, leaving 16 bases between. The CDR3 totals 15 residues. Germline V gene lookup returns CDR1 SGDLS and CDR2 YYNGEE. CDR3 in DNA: TGTGCCAGCAGCGTTTCCCCCGGGGCGTCTTACGAGCAGTACTTC. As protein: CASSVSPGASYEQYF.

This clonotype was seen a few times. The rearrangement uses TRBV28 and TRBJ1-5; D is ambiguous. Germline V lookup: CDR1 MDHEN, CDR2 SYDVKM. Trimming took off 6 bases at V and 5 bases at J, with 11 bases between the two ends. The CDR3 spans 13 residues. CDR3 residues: CASSPESDQPQHF. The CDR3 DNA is TGTGCCAGCAGCCCTGAGTCCGATCAGCCCCAGCATTTT. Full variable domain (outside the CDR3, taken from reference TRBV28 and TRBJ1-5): DVKVTQSSRYLVKRTGEKVFLECVQDMDHENMFWYRQDPGLGLRLIYFSYDVKMKEKGDIPEGYSVSREKKERFSLILESASTNQTSMYLCASSPESDQPQHFGDGTRLSIL.

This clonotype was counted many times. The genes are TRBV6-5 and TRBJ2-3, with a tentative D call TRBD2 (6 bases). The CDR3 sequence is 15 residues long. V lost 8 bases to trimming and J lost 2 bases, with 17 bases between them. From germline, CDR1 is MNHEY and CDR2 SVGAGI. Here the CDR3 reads CASAPWGVNTDTQYF. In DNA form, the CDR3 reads TGTGCCAGCGCCCCGTGGGGGGTGAACACAGATACGCAGTATTTT.

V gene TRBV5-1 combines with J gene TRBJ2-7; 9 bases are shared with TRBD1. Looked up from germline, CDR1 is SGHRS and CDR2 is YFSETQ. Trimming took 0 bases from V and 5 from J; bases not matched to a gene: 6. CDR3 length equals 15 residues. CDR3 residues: CASSLGGQGYNEQYF. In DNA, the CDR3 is TGCGCCAGCAGCTTGGGGGGACAGGGTTACAACGAGCAGTACTTC.

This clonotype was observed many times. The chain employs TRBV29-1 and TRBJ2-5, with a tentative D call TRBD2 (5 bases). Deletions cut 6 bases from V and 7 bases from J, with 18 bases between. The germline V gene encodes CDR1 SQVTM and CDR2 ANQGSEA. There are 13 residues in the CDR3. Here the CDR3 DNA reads TGCAGCGTGAGGGCTACGGGAAGTGGGACCCAGTACTTC. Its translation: CSVRATGSGTQYF. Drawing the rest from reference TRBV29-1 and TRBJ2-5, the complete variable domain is SAVISQKPSRDICQRGTSLTIQCQVDSQVTMMFWYRQQPGQSLTLIATANQGSEATYESGFVIDKFPISRPNLTFSTLTVSNMSPEDSSIYLCSVRATGSGTQYFGPGTRLLVL.